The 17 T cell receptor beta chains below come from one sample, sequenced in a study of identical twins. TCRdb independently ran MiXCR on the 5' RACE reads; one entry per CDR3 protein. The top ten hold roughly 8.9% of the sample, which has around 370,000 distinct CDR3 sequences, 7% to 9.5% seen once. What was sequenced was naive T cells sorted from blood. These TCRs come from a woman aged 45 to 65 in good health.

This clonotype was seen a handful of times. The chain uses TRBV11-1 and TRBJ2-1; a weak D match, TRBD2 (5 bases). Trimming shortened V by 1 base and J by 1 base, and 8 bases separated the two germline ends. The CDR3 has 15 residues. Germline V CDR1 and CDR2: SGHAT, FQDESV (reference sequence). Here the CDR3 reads CASSLGRTSYNEQFF. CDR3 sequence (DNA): TGTGCCAGCAGCTTAGGCCGGACTTCCTACAATGAGCAGTTCTTC.

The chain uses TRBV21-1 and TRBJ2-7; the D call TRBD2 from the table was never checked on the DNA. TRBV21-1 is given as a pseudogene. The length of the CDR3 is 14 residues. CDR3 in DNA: TGTGCCGGAAGCCCGGCGGGAATATCCTACGAGCAGTACGTC. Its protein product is CAGSPAGISYEQYV.

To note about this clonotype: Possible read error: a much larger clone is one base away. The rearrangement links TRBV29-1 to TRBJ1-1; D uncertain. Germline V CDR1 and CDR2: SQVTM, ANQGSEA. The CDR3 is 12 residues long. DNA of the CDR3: TGCAGCGTGGCACGCGCGCGCACTGACGCTTTCTTT. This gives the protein CSVARARTDAFF.

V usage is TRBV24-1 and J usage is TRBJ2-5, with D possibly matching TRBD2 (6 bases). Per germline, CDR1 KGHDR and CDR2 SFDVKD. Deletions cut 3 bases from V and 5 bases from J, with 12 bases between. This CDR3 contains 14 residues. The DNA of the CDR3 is TGTGCCACCAGTGATCACGGGGGTGGCGAGACCCAGTACTTC. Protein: CATSDHGGGETQYF.

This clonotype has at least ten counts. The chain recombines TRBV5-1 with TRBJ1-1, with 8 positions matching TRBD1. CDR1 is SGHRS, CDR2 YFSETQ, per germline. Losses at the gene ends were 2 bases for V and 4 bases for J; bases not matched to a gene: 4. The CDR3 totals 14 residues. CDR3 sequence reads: CASSLLQGGTEAFF. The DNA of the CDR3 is TGCGCCAGCAGCTTACTACAGGGGGGCACTGAAGCTTTCTTT.

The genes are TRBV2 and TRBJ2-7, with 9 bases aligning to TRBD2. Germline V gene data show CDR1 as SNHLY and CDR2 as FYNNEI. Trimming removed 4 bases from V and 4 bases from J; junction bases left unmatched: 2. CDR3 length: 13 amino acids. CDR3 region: CASSVTSGYEQYF. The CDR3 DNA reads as TGTGCCAGCAGTGTGACTAGCGGTTACGAGCAGTACTTC.

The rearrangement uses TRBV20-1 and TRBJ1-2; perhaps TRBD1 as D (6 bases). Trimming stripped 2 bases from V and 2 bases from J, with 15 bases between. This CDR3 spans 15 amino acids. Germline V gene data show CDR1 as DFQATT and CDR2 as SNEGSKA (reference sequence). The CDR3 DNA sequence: TGCAGTGCTAGATTCCTCACGGACAGCAACTATGGCTACACCTTC. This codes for CSARFLTDSNYGYTF.

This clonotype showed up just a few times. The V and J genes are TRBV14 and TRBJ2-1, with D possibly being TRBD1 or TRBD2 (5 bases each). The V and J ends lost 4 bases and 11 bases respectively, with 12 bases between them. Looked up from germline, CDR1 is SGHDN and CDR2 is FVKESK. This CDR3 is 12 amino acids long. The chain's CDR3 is CASSPTGTQQFF. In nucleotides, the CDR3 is TGTGCCAGCAGCCCGACGGGGACGCAGCAGTTCTTC.

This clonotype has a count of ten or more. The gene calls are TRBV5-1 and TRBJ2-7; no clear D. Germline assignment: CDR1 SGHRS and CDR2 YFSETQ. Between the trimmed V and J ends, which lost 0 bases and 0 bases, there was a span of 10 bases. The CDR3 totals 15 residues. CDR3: CASSLGSVPSYEQYF. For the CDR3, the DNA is TGCGCCAGCAGCTTGGGCAGCGTCCCCTCCTACGAGCAGTACTTC.

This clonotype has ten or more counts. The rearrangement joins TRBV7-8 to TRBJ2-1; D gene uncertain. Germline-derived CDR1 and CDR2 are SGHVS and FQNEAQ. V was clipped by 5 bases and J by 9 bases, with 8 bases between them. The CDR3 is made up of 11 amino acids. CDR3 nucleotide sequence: TGTGCCAGCAGCACCGTAGGTGAGCAGTTCTTC. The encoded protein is CASSTVGEQFF.

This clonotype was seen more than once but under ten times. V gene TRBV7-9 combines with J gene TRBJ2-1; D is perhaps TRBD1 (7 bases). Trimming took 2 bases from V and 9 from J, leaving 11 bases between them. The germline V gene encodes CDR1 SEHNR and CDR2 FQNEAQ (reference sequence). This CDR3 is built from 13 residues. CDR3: CASSLLEGAEQFF. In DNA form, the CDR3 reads TGTGCCAGCAGCTTATTGGAGGGGGCTGAGCAGTTCTTC.

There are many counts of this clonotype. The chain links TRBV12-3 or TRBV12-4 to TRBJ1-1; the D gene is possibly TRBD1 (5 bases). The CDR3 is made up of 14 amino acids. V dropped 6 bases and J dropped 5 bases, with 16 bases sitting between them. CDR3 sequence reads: CASSPNGGITEAFF. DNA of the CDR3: TGTGCCAGCAGCCCCAACGGGGGGATAACTGAAGCTTTCTTT.

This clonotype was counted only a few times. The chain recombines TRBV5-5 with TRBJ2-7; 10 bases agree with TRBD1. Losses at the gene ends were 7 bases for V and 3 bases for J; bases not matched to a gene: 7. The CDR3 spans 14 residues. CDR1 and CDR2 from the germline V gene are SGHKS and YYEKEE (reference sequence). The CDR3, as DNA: TGTGCCAGCCACACCGGGACAGGGGTCTACGAGCAGTACTTC. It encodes CASHTGTGVYEQYF.

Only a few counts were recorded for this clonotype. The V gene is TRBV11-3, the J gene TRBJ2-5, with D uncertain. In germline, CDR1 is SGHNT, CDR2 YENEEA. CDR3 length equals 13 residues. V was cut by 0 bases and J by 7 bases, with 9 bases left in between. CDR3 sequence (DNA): TGTGCCAGCAGCTTAGAAAGTATGGGGACCCAGTACTTC. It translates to CASSLESMGTQYF. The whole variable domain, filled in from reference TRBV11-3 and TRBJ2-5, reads EAGVVQSPRYKIIEKKQPVAFWCNPISGHNTLYWYLQNLGQGPELLIRYENEEAVDDSQLPKDRFSAERLKGVDSTLKIQPAELGDSAVYLCASSLESMGTQYFGPGTRLLVL.

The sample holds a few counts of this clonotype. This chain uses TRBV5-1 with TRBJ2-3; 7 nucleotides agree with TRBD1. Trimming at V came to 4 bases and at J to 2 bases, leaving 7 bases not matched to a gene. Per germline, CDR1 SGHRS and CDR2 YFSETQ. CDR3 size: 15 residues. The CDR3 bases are TGCGCCAGCAGCGGGACAGATGGATTCACAGATACGCAGTATTTT. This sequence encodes CASSGTDGFTDTQYF.

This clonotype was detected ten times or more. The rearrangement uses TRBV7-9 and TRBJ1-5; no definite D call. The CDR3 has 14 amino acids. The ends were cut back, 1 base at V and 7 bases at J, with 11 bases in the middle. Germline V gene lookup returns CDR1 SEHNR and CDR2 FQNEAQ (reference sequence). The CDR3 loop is CASSLGVSWQPQHF. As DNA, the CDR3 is TGTGCCAGCAGCTTAGGAGTTTCTTGGCAGCCCCAGCATTTT.

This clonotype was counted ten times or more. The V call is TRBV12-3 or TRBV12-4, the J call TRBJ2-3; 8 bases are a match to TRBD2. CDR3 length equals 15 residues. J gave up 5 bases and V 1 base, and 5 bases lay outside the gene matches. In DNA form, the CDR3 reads TGTGCCAGCAGTTTAGGCGGGAGCGGGGGAGATACGCAGTATTTT. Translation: CASSLGGSGGDTQYF.